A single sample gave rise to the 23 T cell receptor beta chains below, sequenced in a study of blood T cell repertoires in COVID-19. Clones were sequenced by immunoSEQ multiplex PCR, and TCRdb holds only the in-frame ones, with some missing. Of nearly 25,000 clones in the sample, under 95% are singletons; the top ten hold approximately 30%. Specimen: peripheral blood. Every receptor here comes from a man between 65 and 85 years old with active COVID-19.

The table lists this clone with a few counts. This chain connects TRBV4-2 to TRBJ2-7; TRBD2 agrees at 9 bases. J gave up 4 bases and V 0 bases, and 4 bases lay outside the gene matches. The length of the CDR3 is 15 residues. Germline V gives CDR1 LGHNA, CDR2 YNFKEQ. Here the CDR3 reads CASSQDLLAGYEQYF. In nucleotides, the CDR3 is TGTGCCAGCAGCCAAGATTTGCTAGCGGGATACGAGCAGTACTTC.

Here the CDR3 reads CATSDPTGSATEQYF. Written as DNA, the CDR3 is TGTGCCACCAGTGATCCGACAGGGTCAGCTACGGAGCAGTACTTC. The V and J genes are TRBV24-1 and TRBJ2-7, with 7 bases that match TRBD1. Trimming at V came to 3 bases and at J to 7 bases, leaving 11 bases not matched to a gene. The CDR3 totals 15 residues. CDR1 KGHDR and CDR2 SFDVKD come from the germline V gene.

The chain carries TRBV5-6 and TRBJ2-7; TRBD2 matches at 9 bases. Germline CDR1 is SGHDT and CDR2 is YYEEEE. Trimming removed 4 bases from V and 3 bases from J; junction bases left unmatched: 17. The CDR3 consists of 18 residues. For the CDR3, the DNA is TGTGCCAGCAGCCTCGCGCGGGACCGATGGACTAGCGACTACGAGCAGTACTTC. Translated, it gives CASSLARDRWTSDYEQYF.

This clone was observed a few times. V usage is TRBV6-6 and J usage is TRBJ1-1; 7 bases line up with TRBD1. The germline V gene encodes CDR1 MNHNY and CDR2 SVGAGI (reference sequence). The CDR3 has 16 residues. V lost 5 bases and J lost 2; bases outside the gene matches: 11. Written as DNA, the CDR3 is TGTGCCAGCAGTACCCAAGGGACAGACGGTAACACTGAAGCTTTCTTT. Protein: CASSTQGTDGNTEAFF.

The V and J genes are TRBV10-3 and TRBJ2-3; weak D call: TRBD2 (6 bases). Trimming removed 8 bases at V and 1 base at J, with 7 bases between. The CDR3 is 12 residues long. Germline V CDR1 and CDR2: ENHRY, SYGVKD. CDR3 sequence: CAIRGGTDTQYF. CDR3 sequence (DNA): TGTGCCATCCGCGGGGGCACAGATACGCAGTATTTT.

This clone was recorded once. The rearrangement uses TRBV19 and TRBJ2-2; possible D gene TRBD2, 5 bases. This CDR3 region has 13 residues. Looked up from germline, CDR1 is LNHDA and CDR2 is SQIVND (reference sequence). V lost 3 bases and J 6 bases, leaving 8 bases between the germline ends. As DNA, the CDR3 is TGTGCCAGTAGTATTCGGGGTGCCGGGGAGCTGTTTTTT. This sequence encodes CASSIRGAGELFF.

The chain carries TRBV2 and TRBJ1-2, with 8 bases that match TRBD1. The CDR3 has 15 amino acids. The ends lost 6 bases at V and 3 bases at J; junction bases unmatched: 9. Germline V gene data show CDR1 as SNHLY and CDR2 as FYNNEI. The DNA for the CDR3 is TGTGCCAGCAGCCGCGGACAGGGCAAAGACTATGGCTACACCTTC. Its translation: CASSRGQGKDYGYTF.

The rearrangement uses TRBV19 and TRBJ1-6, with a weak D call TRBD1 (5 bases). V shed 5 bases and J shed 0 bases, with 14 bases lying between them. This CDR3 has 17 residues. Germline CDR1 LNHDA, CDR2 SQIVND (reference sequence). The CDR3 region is CASSVERQFSYNSPLHF. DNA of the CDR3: TGTGCCAGTAGTGTTGAGAGACAGTTCTCCTATAATTCACCCCTCCACTTT.

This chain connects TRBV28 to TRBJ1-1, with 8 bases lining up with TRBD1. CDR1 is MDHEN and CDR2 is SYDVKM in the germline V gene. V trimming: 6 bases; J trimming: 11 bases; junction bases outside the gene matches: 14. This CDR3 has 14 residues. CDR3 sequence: CASRDTGTGFLAFF. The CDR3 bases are TGTGCCAGCAGGGACACCGGGACAGGATTCTTGGCTTTCTTT. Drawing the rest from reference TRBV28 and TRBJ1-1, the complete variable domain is DVKVTQSSRYLVKRTGEKVFLECVQDMDHENMFWYRQDPGLGLRLIYFSYDVKMKEKGDIPEGYSVSREKKERFSLILESASTNQTSMYLCASRDTGTGFLAFFGQGTRLTVV.

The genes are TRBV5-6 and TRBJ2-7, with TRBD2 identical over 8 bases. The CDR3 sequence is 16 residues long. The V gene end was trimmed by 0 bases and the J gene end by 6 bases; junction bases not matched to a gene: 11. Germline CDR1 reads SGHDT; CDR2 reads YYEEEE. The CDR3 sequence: CASSLEKRGPLSEQYF. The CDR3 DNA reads TGTGCCAGCAGCTTGGAAAAGCGGGGGCCACTATCCGAGCAGTACTTC. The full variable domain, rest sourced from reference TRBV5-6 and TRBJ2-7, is DAGVTQSPTHLIKTRGQQVTLRCSPKSGHDTVSWYQQALGQGPQFIFQYYEEEERQRGNFPDRFSGHQFPNYSSELNVNALLLGDSALYLCASSLEKRGPLSEQYFGPGTRLTVT.

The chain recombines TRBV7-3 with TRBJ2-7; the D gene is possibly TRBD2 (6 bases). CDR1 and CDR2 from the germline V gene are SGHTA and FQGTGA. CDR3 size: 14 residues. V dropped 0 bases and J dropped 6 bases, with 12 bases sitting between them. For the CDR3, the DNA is TGTGCCAGCAGCTTAACGGGCGGGATCCGCGAGCAGTACTTC. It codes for CASSLTGGIREQYF. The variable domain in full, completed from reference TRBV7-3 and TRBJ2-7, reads GAGVSQTPSNKVTEKGKYVELRCDPISGHTALYWYRQSLGQGPEFLIYFQGTGAADDSGLPNDRFFAVRPEGSVSTLKIQRTERGDSAVYLCASSLTGGIREQYFGPGTRLTVT.

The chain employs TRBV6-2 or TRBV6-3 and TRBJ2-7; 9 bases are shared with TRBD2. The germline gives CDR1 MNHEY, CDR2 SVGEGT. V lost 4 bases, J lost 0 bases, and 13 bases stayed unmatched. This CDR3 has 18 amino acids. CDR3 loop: CASSCSTMRGGLSYEQYF. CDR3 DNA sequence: TGTGCCAGCAGTTGCTCGACAATGCGGGGGGGCCTCTCCTACGAGCAGTACTTC.

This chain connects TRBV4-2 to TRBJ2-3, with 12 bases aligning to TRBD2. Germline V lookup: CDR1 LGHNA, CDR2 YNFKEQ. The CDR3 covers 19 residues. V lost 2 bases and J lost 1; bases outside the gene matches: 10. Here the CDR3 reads CASSQLLAGGGWGTDTQYF. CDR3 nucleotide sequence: TGTGCCAGCAGCCAATTACTAGCGGGAGGAGGTTGGGGCACAGATACGCAGTATTTT.

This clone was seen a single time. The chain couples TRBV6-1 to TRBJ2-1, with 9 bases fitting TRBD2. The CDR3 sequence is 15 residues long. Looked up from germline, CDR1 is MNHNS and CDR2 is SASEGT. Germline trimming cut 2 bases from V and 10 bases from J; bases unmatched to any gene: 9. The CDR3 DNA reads TGTGCCAGCAGTGAACCGGGACTAGCAGGGAAAGAGCAGTTCTTC. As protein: CASSEPGLAGKEQFF.

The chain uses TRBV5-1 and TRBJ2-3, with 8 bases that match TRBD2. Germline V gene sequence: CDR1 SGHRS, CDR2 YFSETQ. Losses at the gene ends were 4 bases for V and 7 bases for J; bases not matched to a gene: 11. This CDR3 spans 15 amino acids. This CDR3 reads CASSNLGGARHTQYF. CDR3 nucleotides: TGCGCCAGCAGCAACCTCGGGGGGGCCAGACATACGCAGTATTTT.

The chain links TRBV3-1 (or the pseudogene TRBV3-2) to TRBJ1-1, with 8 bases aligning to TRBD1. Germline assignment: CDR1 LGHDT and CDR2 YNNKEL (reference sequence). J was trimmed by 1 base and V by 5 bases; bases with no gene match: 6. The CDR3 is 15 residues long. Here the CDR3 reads CASSNPGGRNTEAFF. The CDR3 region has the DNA TGTGCCAGCAGCAACCCAGGGGGCCGGAACACTGAAGCTTTCTTT.

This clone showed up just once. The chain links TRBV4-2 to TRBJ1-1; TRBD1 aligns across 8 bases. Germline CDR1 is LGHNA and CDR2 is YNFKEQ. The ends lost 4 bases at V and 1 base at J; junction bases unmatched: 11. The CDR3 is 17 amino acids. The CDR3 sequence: CASSRRSTGGGNTEAFF. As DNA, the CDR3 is TGTGCCAGCAGCCGCCGATCTACAGGGGGAGGGAACACTGAAGCTTTCTTT.

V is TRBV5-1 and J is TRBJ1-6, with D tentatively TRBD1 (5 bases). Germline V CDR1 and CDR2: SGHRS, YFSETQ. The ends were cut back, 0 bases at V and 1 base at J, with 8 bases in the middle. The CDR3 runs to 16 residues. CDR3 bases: TGCGCCAGCAGCTTGGACCAGGGTTCCTATAATTCACCCCTCCACTTT. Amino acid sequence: CASSLDQGSYNSPLHF.

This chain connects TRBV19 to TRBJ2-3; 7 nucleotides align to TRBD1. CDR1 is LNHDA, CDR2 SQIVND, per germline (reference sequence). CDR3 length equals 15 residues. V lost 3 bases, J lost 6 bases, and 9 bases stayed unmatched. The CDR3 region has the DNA TGTGCCAGTAGTATGGGAACAGGGGACACTGATACGCAGTATTTT. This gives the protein CASSMGTGDTDTQYF.

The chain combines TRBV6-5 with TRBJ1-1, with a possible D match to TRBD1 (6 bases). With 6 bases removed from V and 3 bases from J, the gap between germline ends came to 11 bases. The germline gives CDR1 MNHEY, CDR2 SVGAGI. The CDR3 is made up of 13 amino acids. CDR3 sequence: CASRRGLDTEAFF. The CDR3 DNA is TGTGCCAGCAGAAGGGGGTTGGACACTGAAGCTTTCTTT.

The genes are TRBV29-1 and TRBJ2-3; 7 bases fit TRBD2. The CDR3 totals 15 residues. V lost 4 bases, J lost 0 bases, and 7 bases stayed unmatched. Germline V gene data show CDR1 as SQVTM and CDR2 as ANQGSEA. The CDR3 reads CSVGGTGLSTDTQYF. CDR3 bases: TGCAGCGTTGGGGGGACGGGACTAAGCACAGATACGCAGTATTTT.

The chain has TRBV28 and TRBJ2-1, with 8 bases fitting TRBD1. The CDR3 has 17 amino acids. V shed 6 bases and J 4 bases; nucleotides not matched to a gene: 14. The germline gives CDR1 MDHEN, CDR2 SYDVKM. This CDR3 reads CASRSPPGQARYNEQFF. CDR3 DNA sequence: TGTGCCAGCAGGTCCCCTCCGGGACAGGCTCGATACAATGAGCAGTTCTTC.

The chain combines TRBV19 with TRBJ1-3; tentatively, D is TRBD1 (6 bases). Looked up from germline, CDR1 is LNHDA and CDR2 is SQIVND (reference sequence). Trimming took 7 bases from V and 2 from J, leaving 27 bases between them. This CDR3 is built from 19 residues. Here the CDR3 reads CASTEGPLGKGVAGNTIYF. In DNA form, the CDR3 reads TGTGCCAGTACCGAAGGGCCTCTTGGAAAGGGGGTAGCTGGAAACACCATATATTTT.